The 14 T cell receptor beta chains below were found in one sample sequenced in a study of Graves' ophthalmopathy and Graves' hyperthyroidism. CDR3 regions of TCR beta were amplified from RNA transcripts. An initial RT-PCR round employing HTBI primers preceded a second-round multiplex PCR. TCRdb processed the multiplex PCR reads anew with MiXCR; each CDR3 protein has one entry. The sample yields roughly 160,000 distinct CDR3 sequences, 37% seen once. Sequenced: peripheral blood. Source of these receptors: a woman between 35 and 50 years old with Graves' ophthalmopathy.

This clonotype was counted many times. The chain recombines TRBV7-8 with TRBJ2-7; D is uncertain. CDR3 size: 13 residues. Germline lookup yields CDR1 SGHVS and CDR2 FQNEAQ. The V gene lost 5 bases and the J gene lost 6 bases, with 14 bases spanning the gap. CDR3 loop: CASSHLRAVEQYF. The DNA of the CDR3 is TGTGCCAGCAGCCACCTAAGGGCGGTCGAGCAGTACTTC.

The rearrangement links TRBV6-1 to TRBJ2-5; D not resolved. CDR1 MNHNS and CDR2 SASEGT come from the germline V gene. The CDR3 has 13 amino acids. V was cut by 6 bases and J by 2 bases, with 10 bases left in between. The CDR3 reads CASRRFRQETQYF. CDR3 DNA sequence: TGTGCCAGCAGGAGGTTCCGTCAAGAGACCCAGTACTTC.

This clonotype came up a few times. V is TRBV7-8 and J is TRBJ1-1; D is unresolved. V was clipped by 5 bases and J by 3 bases, with 10 bases between them. The CDR3 contains 13 residues. Germline V lookup: CDR1 SGHVS, CDR2 FQNEAQ. CDR3 loop: CASSRGAYTEAFF. The CDR3 coding sequence is TGTGCCAGCAGCCGCGGAGCTTACACTGAAGCTTTCTTT.

J is TRBJ1-2 and V is TRBV7-2; TRBD1 matches 10 bases. This CDR3 is built from 15 residues. Germline lookup yields CDR1 SGHTA and CDR2 FQGNSA. With V trimmed by 4 bases and J by 3 bases, 5 bases remained unmatched. In DNA form, the CDR3 reads TGTGCCAGCAGCTCCGACAGGGGGCCCTACTATGGCTACACCTTC. It specifies CASSSDRGPYYGYTF.

This clonotype was found many times. V gene TRBV4-1 combines with J gene TRBJ1-1; D gene unclear. Germline values: CDR1 MGHRA, CDR2 YSYEKL. This CDR3 spans 14 amino acids. Trimming left V 1 base short and J 3 bases short, with 9 bases between. The CDR3 sequence is CASSQGRPYTEAFF. DNA of the CDR3: TGCGCCAGCAGCCAAGGCCGGCCGTACACTGAAGCTTTCTTT.

The sample holds many counts of this clonotype. The chain employs TRBV2 and TRBJ2-5, with 9 bases lining up with TRBD2. This CDR3 contains 14 residues. Germline V gene sequence: CDR1 SNHLY, CDR2 FYNNEI. J was trimmed by 5 bases and V by 6 bases; bases with no gene match: 7. The chain's CDR3 is CASRAGLALETQYF. The CDR3 bases are TGTGCCAGCAGGGCGGGACTAGCTTTGGAGACCCAGTACTTC.

This clonotype was observed many times. The chain employs TRBV12-3 or TRBV12-4 and TRBJ1-5, with 8 positions matching TRBD1. After removal of 6 bases from V and 7 bases from J, the junction contained 8 bases not matched to a gene. There are 14 residues in the CDR3. The CDR3 region has the DNA TGTGCCAGCAGCCCGGACAGGGTGGGACAGCCCCAGCATTTT. Translated, it gives CASSPDRVGQPQHF.

This clonotype was detected many times. The chain combines TRBV29-1 with TRBJ2-5, with D possibly TRBD1 on 6 matching bases. Germline lookup yields CDR1 SQVTM and CDR2 ANQGSEA. The CDR3 extends over 13 amino acids. V was clipped by 6 bases and J by 4 bases, with 15 bases between them. CDR3 residues: CSVGRGTGETQYF. The CDR3 DNA is TGCAGCGTGGGCAGGGGAACCGGAGAGACCCAGTACTTC.

The chain combines TRBV6-8 with TRBJ2-2; 8 bases agree with TRBD1. CDR3 length: 15 residues. Germline V lookup: CDR1 MNHGY, CDR2 SAAAGT. V gave up 6 bases and J gave up 6 bases; unmatched junction bases: 9. The CDR3 region is CASRRTGPIAGELFF. CDR3 nucleotides: TGTGCCAGCAGGAGGACAGGGCCTATCGCCGGGGAGCTGTTTTTT.

The chain joins TRBV5-1 to TRBJ1-1; maybe TRBD1 (5 bases). This CDR3 contains 15 residues. Trimming took off 1 base at V and 1 base at J, with 11 bases between the two ends. Germline lookup yields CDR1 SGHRS and CDR2 YFSETQ. The CDR3 DNA sequence: TGCGCCAGCAGCTTGTCAGGGCAGAAGAACACTGAAGCTTTCTTT. The encoded protein is CASSLSGQKNTEAFF.

This clonotype was seen at least ten times. This chain connects TRBV7-2 to TRBJ2-5; 7 positions agree with TRBD2. Germline V gene lookup returns CDR1 SGHTA and CDR2 FQGNSA. The junction had 14 bases not matched to a gene; V was cut back by 2 bases and J by 5 bases. The CDR3 consists of 17 residues. The CDR3 here is CASSLSSGRLKGETQYF. The CDR3 DNA follows: TGTGCCAGCAGCTTATCTAGCGGAAGACTAAAGGGGGAGACCCAGTACTTC.

The chain carries TRBV6-5 and TRBJ2-7; 7 nucleotides align to TRBD1. Losses at the gene ends were 4 bases for V and 5 bases for J; bases not matched to a gene: 11. CDR3 length: 15 residues. Germline values: CDR1 MNHEY, CDR2 SVGAGI. The CDR3 loop is CASSFRDSIGDEQYF. The CDR3 region has the DNA TGTGCCAGCAGTTTCCGGGACAGTATCGGCGACGAGCAGTACTTC.

V usage is TRBV6-5 and J usage is TRBJ1-1; D is unclear. The CDR3 spans 14 residues. Germline loops: CDR1 MNHEY, CDR2 SVGAGI. The V end was cut by 4 bases, the J end by 0 bases, with 9 bases between. The CDR3: CASSSEDMNTEAFF. The DNA of the CDR3 is TGTGCCAGCAGTTCTGAGGATATGAACACTGAAGCTTTCTTT.

This clonotype occurred many times. V is TRBV20-1 and J is TRBJ2-2; the D is unclear. Trimming removed 3 bases from V and 7 bases from J, with 12 bases in between. The germline gives CDR1 DFQATT, CDR2 SNEGSKA (reference sequence). The CDR3 is 13 amino acids. The CDR3 region has the DNA TGCAGTGCTAGTAGCAGGCCCGTCGGGGAGCTGTTTTTT. Translating it yields CSASSRPVGELFF.